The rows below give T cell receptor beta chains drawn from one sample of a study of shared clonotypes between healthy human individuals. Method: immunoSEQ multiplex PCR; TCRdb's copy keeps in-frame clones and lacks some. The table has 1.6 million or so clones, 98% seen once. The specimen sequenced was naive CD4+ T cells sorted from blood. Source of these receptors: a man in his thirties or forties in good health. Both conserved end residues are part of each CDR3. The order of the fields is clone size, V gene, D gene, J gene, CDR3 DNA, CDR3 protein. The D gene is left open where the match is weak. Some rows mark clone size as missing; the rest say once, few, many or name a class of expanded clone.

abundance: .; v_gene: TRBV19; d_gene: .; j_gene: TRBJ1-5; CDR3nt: TGTGCCAGTACGGGAGGGCATCAGCCCCAGCATTTT; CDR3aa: CASTGGHQPQHF
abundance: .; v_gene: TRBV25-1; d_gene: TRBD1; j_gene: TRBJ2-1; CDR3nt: TGTGCCAGCAGTGATCCGAAACAGGGGACATACCACAATGAGCAGTTCTTC; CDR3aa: CASSDPKQGTYHNEQFF
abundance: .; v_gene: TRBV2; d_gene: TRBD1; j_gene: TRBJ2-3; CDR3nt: TGTGCCAGCAGGAGGGAACAGGGGCCAGATACGCAGTATTTT; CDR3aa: CASRREQGPDTQYF
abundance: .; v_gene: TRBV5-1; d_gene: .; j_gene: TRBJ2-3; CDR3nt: TGCGCCAGCAGGGATCTCGTAAGCACAGATACGCAGTATTTT; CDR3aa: CASRDLVSTDTQYF
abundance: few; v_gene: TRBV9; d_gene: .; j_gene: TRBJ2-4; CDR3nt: TGTGCCAGCAGCGTAGACCTAGCCAAAAACATTCAGTACTTC; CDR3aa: CASSVDLAKNIQYF
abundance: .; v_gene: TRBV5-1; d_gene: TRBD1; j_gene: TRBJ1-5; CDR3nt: TGCGCCAGCAGCCCAGGGACAGGGGTTAATCAGCCCCAGCATTTT; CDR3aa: CASSPGTGVNQPQHF
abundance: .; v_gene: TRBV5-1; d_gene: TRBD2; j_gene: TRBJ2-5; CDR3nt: TGCGCCAGCAGCTTGCTGGGACTAGCAGCTGAGACCCAGTACTTC; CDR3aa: CASSLLGLAAETQYF
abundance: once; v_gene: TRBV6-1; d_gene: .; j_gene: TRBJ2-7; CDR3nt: TGTGCCAGCAGTGAAACCCCAGGGAACTCCTACGAGCAGTACTTC; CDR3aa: CASSETPGNSYEQYF
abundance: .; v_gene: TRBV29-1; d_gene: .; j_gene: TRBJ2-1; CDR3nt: TGCAGCGTTGGGGCAGGGATGTGGTACAATGAGCAGTTCTTC; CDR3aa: CSVGAGMWYNEQFF
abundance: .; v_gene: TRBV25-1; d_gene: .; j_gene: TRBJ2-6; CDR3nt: TGTGCCAGCAGTGAGGGATGGGCTGGGGCCAACGTCCTGACTTTC; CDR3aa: CASSEGWAGANVLTF
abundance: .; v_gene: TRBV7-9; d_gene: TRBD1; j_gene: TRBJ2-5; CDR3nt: TGTGCCAGCAGCCCCTCCACAGGGGTGGGGACCCAGTACTTC; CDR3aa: CASSPSTGVGTQYF
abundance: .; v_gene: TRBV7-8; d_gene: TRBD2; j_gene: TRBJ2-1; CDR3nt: TGTGCCAGCAGCTTGAGTCTAGCGGGAGTATCCAATGAGCAGTTCTTC; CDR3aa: CASSLSLAGVSNEQFF
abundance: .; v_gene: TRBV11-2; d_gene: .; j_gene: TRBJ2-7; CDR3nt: TGTGCCAGTATGCAGGGGTTCGTTGCTTACGAGCAGTACTTC; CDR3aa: CASMQGFVAYEQYF
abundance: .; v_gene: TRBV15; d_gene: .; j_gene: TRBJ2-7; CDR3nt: TGTGCCACCAGCAGAGGCCCAGTTGTCTACGAGCAGTACTTC; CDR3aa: CATSRGPVVYEQYF
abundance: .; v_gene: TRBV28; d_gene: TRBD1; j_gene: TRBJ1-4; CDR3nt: TGTGCCAGCACCGGACAGGGGAGGGAAAAACTGTTTTTT; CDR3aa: CASTGQGREKLFF
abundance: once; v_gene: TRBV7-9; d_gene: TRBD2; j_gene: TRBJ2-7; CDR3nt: TGTGCCAGCAGCTTAGGGGGACTAGCGGGAGAGAGGGACGAGCAGTACTTC; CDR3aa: CASSLGGLAGERDEQYF
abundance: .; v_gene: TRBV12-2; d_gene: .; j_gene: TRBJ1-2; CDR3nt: TGTGCAAGTCGCCCCCCCAAGGGGTCCGGCTACACCTTC; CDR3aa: CASRPPKGSGYTF
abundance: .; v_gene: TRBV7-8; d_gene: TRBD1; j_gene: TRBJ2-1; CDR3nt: TGTGCCAGCAGCTTAGTGACAGGGGTCTCCTACAATGAGCAGTTCTTC; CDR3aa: CASSLVTGVSYNEQFF
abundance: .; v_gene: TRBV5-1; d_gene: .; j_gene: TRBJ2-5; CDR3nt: TGCGCCAGCAGCTGGGGGACATCACAAGAGACCCAGTACTTC; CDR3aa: CASSWGTSQETQYF
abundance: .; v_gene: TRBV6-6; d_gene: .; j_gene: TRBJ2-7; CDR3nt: TGTGCCAGCAGCCTCGGGGGTAGCGCGTCCTACGAGCAGTACTTC; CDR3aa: CASSLGGSASYEQYF
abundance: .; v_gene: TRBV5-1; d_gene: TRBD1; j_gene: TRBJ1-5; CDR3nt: TGCGCCAGCAGCTTGGAAGGGACAGGGAACCAGCCCCAGCATTTT; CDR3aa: CASSLEGTGNQPQHF
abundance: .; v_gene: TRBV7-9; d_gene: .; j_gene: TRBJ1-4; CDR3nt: TGTGCCAGCAGCTCCGATGAAAAACTGTTTTTT; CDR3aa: CASSSDEKLFF
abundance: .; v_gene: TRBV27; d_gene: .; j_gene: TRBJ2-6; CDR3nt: TGTGCCAGCACCTGGGCTGGGGCCAACGTCCTGACTTTC; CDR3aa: CASTWAGANVLTF
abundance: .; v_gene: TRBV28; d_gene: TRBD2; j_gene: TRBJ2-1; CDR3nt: TGTGCCAGCAAGGCGGGAGGGTGGAATGAGCAGTTCTTC; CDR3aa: CASKAGGWNEQFF
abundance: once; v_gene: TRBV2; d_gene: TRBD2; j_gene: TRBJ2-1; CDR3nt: TGTGCCAGCAGTGAGGGACTAGCGGGAGGGCCACAGTTCTTC; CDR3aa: CASSEGLAGGPQFF
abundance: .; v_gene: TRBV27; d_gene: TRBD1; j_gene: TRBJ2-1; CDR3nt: TGTGCCAGCAGTGAGGTCGGGACAGGGACCAATGAGCAGTTCTTC; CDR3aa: CASSEVGTGTNEQFF
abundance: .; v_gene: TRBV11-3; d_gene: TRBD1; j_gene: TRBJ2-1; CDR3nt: TGTGCCAGCAGCCCCCGACAGGGACCGGCAGGTGAGCAGTTCTTC; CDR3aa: CASSPRQGPAGEQFF
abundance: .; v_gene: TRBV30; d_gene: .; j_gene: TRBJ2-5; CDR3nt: TGTGCCTGGAGTGTATGGGGTGGGGAGACCCAGTACTTC; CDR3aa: CAWSVWGGETQYF
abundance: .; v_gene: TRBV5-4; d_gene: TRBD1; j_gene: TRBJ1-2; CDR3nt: TGTGCCAGCAGCCTTCGGGACAGGGGGAACTATGGCTACACCTTC; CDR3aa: CASSLRDRGNYGYTF
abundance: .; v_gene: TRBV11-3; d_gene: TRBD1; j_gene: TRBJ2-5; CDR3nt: TGTGCCAGCAGCTTAGGGGGTCGGGACAGCAACGTTGGTCAGACCCAGTACTTC; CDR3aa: CASSLGGRDSNVGQTQYF
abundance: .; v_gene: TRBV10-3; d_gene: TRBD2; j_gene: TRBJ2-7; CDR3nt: TGTGCCATCAGTGAGGGGGTAGCGGGTACCTACGAGCAGTACTTC; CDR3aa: CAISEGVAGTYEQYF
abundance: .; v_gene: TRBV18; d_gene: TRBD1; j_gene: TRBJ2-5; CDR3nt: TGTGCCAGCTCACCGACAGGGGCACCATTCCAAGAGACCCAGTACTTC; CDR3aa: CASSPTGAPFQETQYF
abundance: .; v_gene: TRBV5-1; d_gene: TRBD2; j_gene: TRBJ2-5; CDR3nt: TGCGCCAGCAGGGCTAGCGGGTTACAAGAGACCCAGTACTTC; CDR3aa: CASRASGLQETQYF
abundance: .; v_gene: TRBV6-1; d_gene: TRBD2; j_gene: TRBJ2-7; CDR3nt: TGTGCCAGCAGCGGACTAGCGGGAGGGACGGGGGAGCAGTACTTC; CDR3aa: CASSGLAGGTGEQYF
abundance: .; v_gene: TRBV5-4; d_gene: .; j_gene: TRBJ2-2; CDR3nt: TGTGCCAGCAGCCCCGGACAGTCGAACACCGGGGAGCTGTTTTTT; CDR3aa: CASSPGQSNTGELFF
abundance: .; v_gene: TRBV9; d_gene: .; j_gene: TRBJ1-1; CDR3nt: TGTGCCAGCAGCGTAGGCTCCAGGGCGAACACTGAAGCTTTCTTT; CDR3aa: CASSVGSRANTEAFF
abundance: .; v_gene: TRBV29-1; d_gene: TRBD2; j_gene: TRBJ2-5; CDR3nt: TGCAGCCAAGAAATAGCGGGAGGGTCCCAGTACTTC; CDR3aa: CSQEIAGGSQYF
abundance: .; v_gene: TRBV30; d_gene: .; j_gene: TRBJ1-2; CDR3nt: TGTGCCTGGAGTGTTTTGGGGCCCTATGGCTACACCTTC; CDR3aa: CAWSVLGPYGYTF
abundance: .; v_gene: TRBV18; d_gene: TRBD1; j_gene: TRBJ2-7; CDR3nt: TGTGCCAGCTCACCCGGAGTTAATAGGGACAGCTCCTACGAGCAGTACTTC; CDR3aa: CASSPGVNRDSSYEQYF
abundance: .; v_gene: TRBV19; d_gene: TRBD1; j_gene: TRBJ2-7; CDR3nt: TGTGCCAGTAACACGAGACAGGGGTCCTACGAGCAGTACTTC; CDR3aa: CASNTRQGSYEQYF
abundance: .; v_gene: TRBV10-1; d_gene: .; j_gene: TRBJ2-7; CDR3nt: TGCGCCAGCAGTGGTATTACCAGGGGAATTGAAACCTACGAGCAGTACTTC; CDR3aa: CASSGITRGIETYEQYF
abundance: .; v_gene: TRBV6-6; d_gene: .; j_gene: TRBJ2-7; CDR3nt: TGTGCCAGCAGTTACTGGGGAGACCTAATAGGGGAGCAGTACTTC; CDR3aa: CASSYWGDLIGEQYF
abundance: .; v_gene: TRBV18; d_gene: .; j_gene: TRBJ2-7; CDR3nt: TGTGCCAGCTCCAGGGGGGATCGAACCTACGAGCAGTACTTC; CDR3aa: CASSRGDRTYEQYF
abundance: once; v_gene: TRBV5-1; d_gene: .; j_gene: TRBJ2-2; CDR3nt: TGCGCCAGCAGCGTCCAGAACACCGGGGAGCTGTTTTTT; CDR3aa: CASSVQNTGELFF